This T cell receptor beta chain was observed in a study of blood T cell repertoires in COVID-19. Across the study: Sources were T cells, B-cell-depleted T cells, or PBMCs; the material itself was cDNA or gDNA.

The V gene lost 3 bases and the J gene lost 5 bases, with 13 bases spanning the gap. CDR1 is SGHDN, CDR2 FVKESK, per germline. The CDR3 contains 14 residues. This table comes from immunoSEQ multiplex PCR, and its TCRdb copy is limited to in-frame clones, with some not included. This sample yields fewer than 200,000 clones, of which approximately 86% are seen a single time; 7% to 10% belongs to the top ten. The source material was peripheral blood. This clonotype originated in a man aged 50 or older with active or convalescent COVID-19. The genes are TRBV14 and TRBJ1-1; possible D gene TRBD1, 5 bases. The CDR3 protein is CASSHRQGGTEAFF. The CDR3 nucleotides are TGTGCCAGCAGCCATCGTCAGGGAGGGACTGAAGCTTTCTTT.